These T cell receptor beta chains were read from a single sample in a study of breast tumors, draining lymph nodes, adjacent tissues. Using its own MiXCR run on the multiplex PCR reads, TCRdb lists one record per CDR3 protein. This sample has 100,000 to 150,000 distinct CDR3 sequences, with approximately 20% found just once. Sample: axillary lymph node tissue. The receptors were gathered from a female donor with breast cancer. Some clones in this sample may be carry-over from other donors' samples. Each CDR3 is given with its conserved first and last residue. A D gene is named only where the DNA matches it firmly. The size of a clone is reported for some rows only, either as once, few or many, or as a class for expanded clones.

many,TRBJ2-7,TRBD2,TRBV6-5,TGTGCCAGCAGTTATCGGGAGAGCGGGAGCTACGAGCAGTACTTC,CASSYRESGSYEQYF
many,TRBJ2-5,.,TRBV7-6,TGTGCCAGCAGCGCACGCTTGACAAGGGGGCAAGAGACCCAGTACTTC,CASSARLTRGQETQYF
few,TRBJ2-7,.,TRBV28,TGTGCCAGCAGTTTATGGAGGCAGGGGCGCACCTACGAGCAGTACTTC,CASSLWRQGRTYEQYF
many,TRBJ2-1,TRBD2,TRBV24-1,TGTGCCACCAGTGAACCCGGGACTAGCGGGAGAAATGAGCAGTTCTTC,CATSEPGTSGRNEQFF
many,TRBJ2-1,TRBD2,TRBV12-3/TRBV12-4,TGTGCCAGCAGTACTAGCGGGAGACCGGTTGAGCAGTTCTTC,CASSTSGRPVEQFF
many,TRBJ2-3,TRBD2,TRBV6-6,TGTGCCAGCAGTTTTACTAGCGGGAGAACAGATACGCAGTATTTT,CASSFTSGRTDTQYF
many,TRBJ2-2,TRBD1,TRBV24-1,TGTGCCACCAGTGAGTCCGGGACAGGGGGCACCGGGGAGCTGTTTTTT,CATSESGTGGTGELFF
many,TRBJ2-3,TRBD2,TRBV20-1,TGCAGTGCTAGAGTTTTGGGACTAGCGGGAGTATCAGATACGCAGTATTTT,CSARVLGLAGVSDTQYF
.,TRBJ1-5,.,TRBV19,TGTGCCAGTAGAAATCGACAGGACAATCAGCCCCAGCATTTT,CASRNRQDNQPQHF
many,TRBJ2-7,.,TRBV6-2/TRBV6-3,TGTGCCAGCAGTTACTCTGTACTAAACAACGAGCAGTACTTC,CASSYSVLNNEQYF
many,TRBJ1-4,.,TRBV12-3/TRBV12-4,TGTGCCAGCAGTGCTATGAATGAAAAACTGTTTTTT,CASSAMNEKLFF
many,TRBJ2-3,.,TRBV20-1,TGCAGTGCTAGGGTTGGGGGACGAACAGATACGCAGTATTTT,CSARVGGRTDTQYF
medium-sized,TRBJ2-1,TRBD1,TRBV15,TGTGCCACCAGCAGACACCGACAGGGGGCCAATGAGCAGTTCTTC,CATSRHRQGANEQFF
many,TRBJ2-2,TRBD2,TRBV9,TGTGCCAGCAGCGTAGTCTCTAGCGGGTTGGGCACCGGGGAGCTGTTTTTT,CASSVVSSGLGTGELFF
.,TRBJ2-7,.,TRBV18,TGTGCCAGCTCACCGGCGGGACGCCCCTACGAGCAGTACTTC,CASSPAGRPYEQYF
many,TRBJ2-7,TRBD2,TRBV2,TGTGCCAGCAGAAGCGGGAGGGTAGGCGAGCAGTACTTC,CASRSGRVGEQYF
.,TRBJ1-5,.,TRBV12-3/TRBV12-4,TGTGCCAGCAGCAACCCGGCTGGGGCCCTCGATCAGCCCCAGCATTTT,CASSNPAGALDQPQHF
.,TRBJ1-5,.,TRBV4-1,TGCGCCAGCAGCCAAGATAGGGGAATCAATCAGCCCCAGCATTTT,CASSQDRGINQPQHF
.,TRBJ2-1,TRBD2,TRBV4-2,TGTGCCAGCAGTTCTGGACTAGCTCGGCAGTTCTTC,CASSSGLARQFF
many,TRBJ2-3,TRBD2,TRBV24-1,TGTGCCACCAGGGGTAGCGGGAGTACAGATACGCAGTATTTT,CATRGSGSTDTQYF
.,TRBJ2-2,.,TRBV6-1,TGTGCCAGCAGGACAGGAAAGCATTCCGGGGAGCTGATTTTT,CASRTGKHSGELIF
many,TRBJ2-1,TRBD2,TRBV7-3,TGTGCCAGCAGTCGAACTAGCGGGAAAGGCAATGAGCAGTTCTTC,CASSRTSGKGNEQFF
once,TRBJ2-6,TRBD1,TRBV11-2,TGTGCCAGCAGCCTCACAGGGGGCGCTGGGGCCAACGTCCCGACTTTC,CASSLTGGAGANVPTF
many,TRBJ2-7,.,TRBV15,TGTGCCACCAGCAGAGATAAGATTGGGGACGAGCAGTACTTC,CATSRDKIGDEQYF
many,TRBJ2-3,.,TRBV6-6,TGTGCCAGTAGGACAGCCCGAGATACGCAGTATTTT,CASRTARDTQYF
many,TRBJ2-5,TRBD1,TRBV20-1,TGCAGTGCTTCACAGGGGTGGCAAGAGACCCAGTACTTC,CSASQGWQETQYF
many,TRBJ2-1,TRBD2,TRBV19,TGTGCCAGTAGTATAAACTCGGGAGGGACCAATGAGCAGTTCTTC,CASSINSGGTNEQFF
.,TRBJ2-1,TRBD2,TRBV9,TGTGCCAGCAGCTCTGGACTAGCGGGAGAGGGAGAGCAGTTCTTC,CASSSGLAGEGEQFF
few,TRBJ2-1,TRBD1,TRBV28,TGTGCCAGCAGCCGTGGACAGGGGGCAACATACAATGAGCAGTTCTTC,CASSRGQGATYNEQFF
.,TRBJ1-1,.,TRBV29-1,TGCAGCGTTGGGAGGGAACTTCAGATCACTGAAGCTTTCTTT,CSVGRELQITEAFF
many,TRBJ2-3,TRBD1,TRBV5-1,TGCGCCAGCAGCTACGACGGACAGGGGAAAGATACGCAGTATTTT,CASSYDGQGKDTQYF
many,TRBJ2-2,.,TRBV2,TGTGCCAGCAGTGAAGGACAGGGACTCGGGGAGCTGTTTTTT,CASSEGQGLGELFF
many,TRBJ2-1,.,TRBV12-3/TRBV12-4,TGTGCCAGCCGGGTCCAGGGCGAGGTTATAGATTTCTTC,CASRVQGEVIDFF
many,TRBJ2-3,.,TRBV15,TGTGCCACCAGCAGAGATTCGGGAGCCTCAGATACGCAGTATTTT,CATSRDSGASDTQYF
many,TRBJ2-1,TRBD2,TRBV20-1,TGCAGTGCTAGGAGCGGGAAGGGTTACAATGAGCAGTTCTTC,CSARSGKGYNEQFF
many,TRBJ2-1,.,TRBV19,TGTGCCAGTAGTATAAGGGCCTACAATGAGCAGTTCTTC,CASSIRAYNEQFF
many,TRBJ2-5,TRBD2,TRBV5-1,TGCGCCAGCAGCTTGGGGCGTCTAGCGGGAACTGAGACCCAGTACTTC,CASSLGRLAGTETQYF
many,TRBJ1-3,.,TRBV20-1,TGCAGTGCTAGTCCCCACCGGGGGCGCGGAAACACCATATATTTT,CSASPHRGRGNTIYF
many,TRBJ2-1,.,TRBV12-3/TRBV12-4,TGTGCCAGCAGCTCCAGGCTGGGAGCGGAGACCTACAATGAGCAGTTCTTC,CASSSRLGAETYNEQFF
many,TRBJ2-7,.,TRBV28,TGTGCCAGCAGTTTACGTGGGACCGTGTTATCGGAGCAGTACTTC,CASSLRGTVLSEQYF